This T cell receptor (beta chain) appears in the sequencing data of a study of OX40 agonist ivuxolimab in advanced cancers. Findings and limits, study-wide: At 0.1 to 3.0 mg/kg and by week 6, clonal expansion occurred in CD4+ and CD8+ blood T cells.

In regard to this clone: Its matching antigen is unknown.

Germline CDR1 LGHNA, CDR2 YSLEER. This CDR3 comprises 16 residues. The V end lost 1 base, the J end lost 4 bases, and 13 bases lay between the germline ends. Libraries were prepared by immunoSEQ multiplex PCR; TCRdb keeps only in-frame clonotypes and omits some of them. Of 25,000 to 30,000 clones in the sample, more than 65% were seen once. This TCR was sampled from an adult with an advanced solid tumor such as melanoma, head and neck, liver or kidney cancer. This chain uses TRBV4-3 with TRBJ1-4, with D perhaps TRBD1 (6 bases). The source material was CD4+ or CD8+ T cells sorted from blood, sampled in a trial of the OX40 agonist ivuxolimab. In DNA form, the CDR3 reads TGCGCCAGCAGCCAAGGGAGGCGACAGGTTAATGAAAAACTGTTTTTT. Translating it yields CASSQGRRQVNEKLFF.